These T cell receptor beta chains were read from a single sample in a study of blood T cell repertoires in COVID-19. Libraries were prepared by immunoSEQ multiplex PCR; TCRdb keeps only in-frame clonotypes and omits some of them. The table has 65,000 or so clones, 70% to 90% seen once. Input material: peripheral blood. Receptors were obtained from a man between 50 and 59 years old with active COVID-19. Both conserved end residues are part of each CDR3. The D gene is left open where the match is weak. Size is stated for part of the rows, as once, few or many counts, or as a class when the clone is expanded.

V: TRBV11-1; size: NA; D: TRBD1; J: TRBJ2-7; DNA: TGTGCCAGCAGCTTGGCCCCGGGACAGGGGGACTACGAGCAGTACTTC; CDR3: CASSLAPGQGDYEQYF
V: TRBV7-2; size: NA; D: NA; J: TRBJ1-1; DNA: TGTGCCAGCAGCTTAGGCGACAGGAAGAACACTGAAGCTTTCTTT; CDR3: CASSLGDRKNTEAFF
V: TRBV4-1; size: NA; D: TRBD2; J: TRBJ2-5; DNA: TGCGCCAGCAGCCTTACTAGCGGGGGGGAAGAGACCCAGTACTTC; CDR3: CASSLTSGGEETQYF
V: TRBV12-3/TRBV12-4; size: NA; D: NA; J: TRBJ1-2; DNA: TGTGCCAGCAGCCGAGACAGCCCAGGAGGCTACACCTTC; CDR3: CASSRDSPGGYTF
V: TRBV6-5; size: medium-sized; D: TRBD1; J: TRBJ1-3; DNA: TGTGCCAGCAGGACCCAACAGGGGGACGGAAACACCATATATTTT; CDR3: CASRTQQGDGNTIYF
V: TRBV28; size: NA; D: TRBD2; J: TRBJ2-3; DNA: TGTGCCAGTGCTAGCGGGGGACCCACAGATACGCAGTATTTT; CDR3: CASASGGPTDTQYF
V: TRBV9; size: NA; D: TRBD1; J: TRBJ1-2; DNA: TGTGCCAGCAGCGGGGACAGACCTGGCTACACCTTC; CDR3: CASSGDRPGYTF
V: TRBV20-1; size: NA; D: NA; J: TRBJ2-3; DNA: TGCAGTGCCAGTTTTCTAGGCACAGATACGCAGTATTTT; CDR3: CSASFLGTDTQYF
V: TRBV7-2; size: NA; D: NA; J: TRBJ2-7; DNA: TGTGCCAGCAGCGCGAGCTCCTACGAGCAGTACTTC; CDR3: CASSASSYEQYF
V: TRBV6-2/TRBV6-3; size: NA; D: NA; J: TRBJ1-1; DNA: TGTGCCAGCAGTTACGCGACAGTTGAAGCTTTCTTT; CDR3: CASSYATVEAFF
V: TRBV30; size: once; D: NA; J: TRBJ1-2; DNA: TGTGCCTGGCCCAGTTGCAGGGTCTATGGCTACACCTTC; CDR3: CAWPSCRVYGYTF
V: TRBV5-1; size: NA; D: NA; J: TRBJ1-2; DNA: TGCGCCAGCAGCACCCAGGGGCCCAACTATGGCTACACCTTC; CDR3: CASSTQGPNYGYTF
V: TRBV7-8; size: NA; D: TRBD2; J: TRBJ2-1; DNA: TGTGCCAGCAGCTTAGTATCGGCTAGCGGACACAATGAGCAGTTCTTC; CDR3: CASSLVSASGHNEQFF
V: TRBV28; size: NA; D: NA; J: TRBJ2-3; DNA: TGTGCCAGCAGTTCCCCTGTGTACACAGATACGCAGTATTTT; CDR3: CASSSPVYTDTQYF
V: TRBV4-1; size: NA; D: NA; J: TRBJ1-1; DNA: TGCGCCAGCAGCCAGGGCAATAGGGAAGCTTTCTTT; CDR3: CASSQGNREAFF
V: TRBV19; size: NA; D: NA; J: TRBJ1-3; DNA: TGTGCCAGTAGTAGGAGGGGCGGTGGAAACACCATATATTTT; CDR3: CASSRRGGGNTIYF
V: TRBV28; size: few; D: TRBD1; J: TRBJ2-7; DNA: TGTGCCAGCAGTTTACAGGGGGCGAAGGACGAGCAGTACTTC; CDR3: CASSLQGAKDEQYF
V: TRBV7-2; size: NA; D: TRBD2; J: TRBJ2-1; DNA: TGTGCCAGCAGCTCTAGCGGGAGGGGGAATGAGCAGTTCTTC; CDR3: CASSSSGRGNEQFF
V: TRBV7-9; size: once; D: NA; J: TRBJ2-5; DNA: TGTGCCAGCACCACCGGCAGGCTAACCCAAGAGACCCAGTACTTC; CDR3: CASTTGRLTQETQYF
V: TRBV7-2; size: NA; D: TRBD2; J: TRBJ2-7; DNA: TGTGCCAGCAGCTTAGCTTCTAGCGGGCCGACTTCGGGAGCCTACGAGCAGTACTTC; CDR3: CASSLASSGPTSGAYEQYF
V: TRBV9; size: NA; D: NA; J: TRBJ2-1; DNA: TGTGCCAGCAGCGGCTCTTTGGGAGGCCGAAATGAGCAGTTCTTC; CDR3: CASSGSLGGRNEQFF
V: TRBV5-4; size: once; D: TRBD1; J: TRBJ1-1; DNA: TGTGCCAGCAGCGTAGGACAGGGGGGGGCTTTCTTT; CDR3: CASSVGQGGAFF
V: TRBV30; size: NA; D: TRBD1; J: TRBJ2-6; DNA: TGTGCCTTCTCCCGGGACAGGGCTCGGTCTGGGGCCAACGTCCTGACTTTC; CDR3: CAFSRDRARSGANVLTF
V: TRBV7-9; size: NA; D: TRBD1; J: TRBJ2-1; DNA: TGTGCCAGCAGCCCCGGGACAGCTTACAATGAGCAGTTCTTC; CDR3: CASSPGTAYNEQFF
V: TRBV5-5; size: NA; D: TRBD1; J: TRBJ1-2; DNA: TGTGCCAGCAGCCTAACAGGGGTCGATTATGGCTACACCTTC; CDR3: CASSLTGVDYGYTF
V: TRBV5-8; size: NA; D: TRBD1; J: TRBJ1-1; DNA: TGTGCCAGCAGCAGAAACAGGGGAAACACTGAAGCTTTCTTT; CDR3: CASSRNRGNTEAFF
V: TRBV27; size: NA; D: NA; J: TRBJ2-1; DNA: TGTGCCAGCACCCTACTAGCAAGAGGCAATGAGCAGTTCTTC; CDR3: CASTLLARGNEQFF
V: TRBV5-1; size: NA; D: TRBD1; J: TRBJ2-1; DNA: TGCGCCAGCAGCCCCGGGACAGGATACAATGAGCAGTTCTTC; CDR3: CASSPGTGYNEQFF
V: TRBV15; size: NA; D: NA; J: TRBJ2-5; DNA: TGTGCCACCAGCAGAGATGTGCGGGGCTGGGAGACCCAGTACTTC; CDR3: CATSRDVRGWETQYF
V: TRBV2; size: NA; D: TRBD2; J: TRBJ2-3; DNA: TGTGCCAGTAGACTAGCGGGGGGGCCAGATACGCAGTATTTT; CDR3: CASRLAGGPDTQYF
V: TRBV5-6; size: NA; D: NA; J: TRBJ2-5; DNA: TGTGCCAGCGTAATCAGGGGTTGGGGTCAAGAGACCCAGTACTTC; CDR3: CASVIRGWGQETQYF
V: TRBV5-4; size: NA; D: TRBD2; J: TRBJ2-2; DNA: TGTGCCAGCAGCCTCGGGTCGGGGGGGAACACCGGGGAGCTGTTTTTT; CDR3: CASSLGSGGNTGELFF
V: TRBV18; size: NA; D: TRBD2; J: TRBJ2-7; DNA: TGTGCCAGCTCACTCGGGACTAGTCCCTACGAGCAGTACTTC; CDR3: CASSLGTSPYEQYF
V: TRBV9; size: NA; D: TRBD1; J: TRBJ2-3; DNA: TGTGCCAGCAACCTGATTTCAGGGGGAGCAGATACGCAGTATTTT; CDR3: CASNLISGGADTQYF
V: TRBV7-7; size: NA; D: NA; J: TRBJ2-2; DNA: TGTGCCAGCAGCATATCGGAGGGGGAGGGACCCACCGGGGAGCTGTTTTTT; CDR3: CASSISEGEGPTGELFF
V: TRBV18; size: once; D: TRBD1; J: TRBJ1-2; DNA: TGTGCCAGCTCACCAGTTCCGGGACAGGGCCTTAACAACTATGGCTACACCTTC; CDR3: CASSPVPGQGLNNYGYTF
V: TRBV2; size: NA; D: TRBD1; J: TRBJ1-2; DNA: TGTGCCAGCAGCGCCGGGACAGCGCTAAACTATGGCTACACCTTC; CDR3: CASSAGTALNYGYTF
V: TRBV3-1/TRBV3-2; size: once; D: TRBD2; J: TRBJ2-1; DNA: TGTGCCAGCAGCCAAGATCCGCTAGCGGGGGAGGGGTTCTTC; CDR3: CASSQDPLAGEGFF
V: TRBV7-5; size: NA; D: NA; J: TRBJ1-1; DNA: TGTGCCAGAGACAAGAGTGGCAGGGGGTCTTGTACTGAAGCTTTCTTT; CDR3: CARDKSGRGSCTEAFF
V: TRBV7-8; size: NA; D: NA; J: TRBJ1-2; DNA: TGTGCCAGCAGCTTAGATCGGGGGGGAAGTGGCTACACCTTC; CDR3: CASSLDRGGSGYTF